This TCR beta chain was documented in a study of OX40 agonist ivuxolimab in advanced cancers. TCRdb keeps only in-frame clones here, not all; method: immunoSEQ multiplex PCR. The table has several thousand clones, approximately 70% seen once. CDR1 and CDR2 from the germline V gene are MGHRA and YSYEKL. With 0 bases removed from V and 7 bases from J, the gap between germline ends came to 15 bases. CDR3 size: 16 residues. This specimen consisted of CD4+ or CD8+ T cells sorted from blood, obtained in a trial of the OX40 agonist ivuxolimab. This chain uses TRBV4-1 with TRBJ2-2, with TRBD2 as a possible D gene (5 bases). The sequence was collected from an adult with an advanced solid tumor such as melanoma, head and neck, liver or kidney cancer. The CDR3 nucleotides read TGCGCCAGCAGCCAAGAAGGAGATAGCGCCAGCGGGGAGCTGTTTTTT. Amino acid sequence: CASSQEGDSASGELFF.